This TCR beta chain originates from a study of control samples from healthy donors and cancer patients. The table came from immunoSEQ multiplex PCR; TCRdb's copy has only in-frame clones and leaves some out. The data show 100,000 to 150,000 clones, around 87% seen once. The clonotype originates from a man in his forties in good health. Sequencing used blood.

The CDR3: CASSPTRGSAEAFF. CDR3 sequence (DNA): TGTGCCAGCTCACCAACACGAGGGTCCGCTGAAGCTTTCTTT. This sequence joins TRBV18 and TRBJ1-1; no reliable D call. Germline values: CDR1 KGHSH, CDR2 LQKENI. The V end was cut by 2 bases, the J end by 6 bases, with 13 bases between. The length of the CDR3 is 14 residues. Full variable domain (remainder filled in from reference TRBV18 and TRBJ1-1): NAGVMQNPRHLVRRRGQEARLRCSPMKGHSHVYWYRQLPEEGLKFMVYLQKENIIDESGMPKERFSAEFPKEGPSILRIQQVVRGDSAAYFCASSPTRGSAEAFFGQGTRLTVV.